This T cell receptor (beta chain) was identified during a study of post-analysis software for immune sequencing data. Notes on the study in general: The five TRBV segments detected at higher frequency in patients than in controls included TRBV5-6, TRBV5-1 and TRBV20-1. Normalized Chao1 diversity was significantly lower in multiple sclerosis patients than in controls.

Germline assignment: CDR1 SQVTM and CDR2 ANQGSEA. The CDR3 runs 11 residues. V was pared by 4 bases and J by 6 bases, with 9 bases between. Incorporated into the TCR beta cDNA libraries were unique molecular identifiers, which served to reduce PCR and sequencing biases. TCRdb used MiXCR to reprocess the PCR reads, holding one entry per CDR3 protein. The data hold some 690,000 distinct CDR3 sequences, with just under 30% observed a single time. The table lists this clonotype with many counts. Its specificity is not known. This clonotype was sampled from a girl under 18 with multiple sclerosis. Sequencing was carried out using blood. The rearrangement joins TRBV29-1 to TRBJ1-2; weak D call: TRBD1 (6 bases). CDR3: CSVGAGDGYTF. CDR3 nucleotides: TGCAGCGTTGGGGCAGGGGATGGCTACACCTTC.